Shown below are 27 T cell receptor beta chains from a single sample sequenced in a study of cytomegalovirus exposure and HLA in healthy donors (dated by TCRdb to 2016 to 2017). Libraries were made using the immunoSEQ multiplex PCR assay. For the multiplex PCR, a mixture combining 60 forward primers for TCR Vbeta segments and 13 reverse primers for TCR Jbeta segments was used. Drawn from immuneACCESS, this table holds only the in-frame rearrangements with V and J called that TCRdb kept. Clones are partly lost; checked studies trace under half to an unresolved V gene and leave the rest unexplained. The sample table on file contains 35,000 to 45,000 clones. Of the sample, around 7.4% is held by the ten largest clones. The sample consisted of PBMCs. Every receptor here comes from a male donor in good health and CMV-seronegative.

The rearrangement links TRBV28 to TRBJ2-5; D remains ambiguous. TRBJ2-7 matches the DNA end more closely, so the J call is doubtful. CDR1 and CDR2 (germline): MDHEN, SYDVKM. The CDR3 is 15 residues long. CDR3 bases: TGTGCCAGCAGCCCGCCGGTGGGCTCACGCTACGAGCAGTACTTC. Its protein product is CASSPPVGSRYEQYF.

The CDR3: CASSETGDYGYTF. DNA for the CDR3: TGTGCCAGCAGCGAGACAGGGGACTATGGCTACACCTTC. The chain carries TRBV9 and TRBJ1-2; 8 positions agree with TRBD1. From germline, CDR1 is SGDLS and CDR2 YYNGEE. The V gene end was trimmed by 3 bases and the J gene end by 3 bases; junction bases not matched to a gene: 1. CDR3 size: 13 residues.

This chain uses TRBV5-6 with TRBJ1-6; 10 positions agree with TRBD1. The trim removed 3 bases at V and 9 bases at J, leaving 3 bases unmatched. CDR3 size: 14 residues. Looked up from germline, CDR1 is SGHDT and CDR2 is YYEEEE. The CDR3 DNA reads as TGTGCCAGCAGCTGGGGACAGGGGAGTTCACCCCTCCACTTT. Its translation: CASSWGQGSSPLHF.

This chain connects TRBV11-2 to TRBJ2-7; possibly TRBD1 for D (5 bases). CDR3 length equals 13 residues. V was clipped by 1 base and J by 4 bases, with 8 bases between them. Germline lookup yields CDR1 SGHAT and CDR2 FQNNGV. CDR3 sequence reads: CASSLGGIYEQYF. CDR3 DNA: TGTGCCAGCAGCTTAGGGGGCATATACGAGCAGTACTTC.

The chain employs TRBV6-5 and TRBJ1-3; weak D call: TRBD1 (5 bases). Germline-derived CDR1 and CDR2 are MNHEY and SVGAGI. The CDR3 spans 14 residues. V was trimmed by 5 bases and J by 1 base, leaving 9 bases between them. The CDR3 DNA sequence: TGTGCCAGCAGTCCTCAGGGTTCTGGAAACACCATATATTTT. It specifies CASSPQGSGNTIYF.

On this clone: Other DNA sequences in the same sample also yield this CDR3. The chain links TRBV28 to TRBJ2-7; 9 nucleotides agree with TRBD2. The CDR3 is made up of 19 amino acids. The trim removed 10 bases at V and 2 bases at J, leaving 24 bases unmatched. Germline V gives CDR1 MDHEN, CDR2 SYDVKM. Written as DNA, the CDR3 is TGTGCCACCCCCTCCGGGGCAGGGACTAGCATATCGCTGCCCTACGAGCAGTACTTC. It is translated as CATPSGAGTSISLPYEQYF.

The chain joins TRBV6-1 to TRBJ2-7; a weak D match, TRBD1 (6 bases). Germline loops: CDR1 MNHNS, CDR2 SASEGT. V shed 6 bases and J shed 6 bases, with 15 bases lying between them. This CDR3 is 13 amino acids long. CDR3 DNA sequence: TGTGCCAGCAGGGCTCTGACAGGACCCGAGCAGTACTTC. Translating gives CASRALTGPEQYF.

The rearrangement uses TRBV30 and TRBJ2-2; 8 positions agree with TRBD1. V shed 5 bases and J 5 bases; nucleotides not matched to a gene: 4. Germline CDR1 GTSNPN, CDR2 SVGIG (reference sequence). CDR3 size: 13 residues. CDR3 in amino acids: CAWSRGPTGELFF. The CDR3 DNA follows: TGTGCCTGGTCCAGGGGGCCGACCGGGGAGCTGTTTTTT.

About this clone: The junction departs from germline at one end; a sequencing error may be responsible. V gene TRBV20-1 combines with J gene TRBJ2-7, with D maybe TRBD1 (5 bases). Looked up from germline, CDR1 is DFQATT and CDR2 is SNEGSKA (reference sequence). This CDR3 is built from 11 residues. The CDR3 sequence: CSARTPGLLDF. The CDR3 DNA sequence: TGCAGTGCTCGCACCCCAGGGCTATTAGACTTC.

The chain is built from TRBV19 and TRBJ1-5; D might be TRBD1 (6 bases). Trimming stripped 10 bases from V and 6 bases from J, with 16 bases between. The CDR3 is 13 amino acids. The germline CDR1 and CDR2 sequences are LNHDA and SQIVND (reference sequence). The CDR3 sequence: CATERGGGQPQHF. The CDR3 DNA is TGTGCCACCGAACGAGGGGGGGGTCAGCCCCAGCATTTT.

The V call is TRBV7-9, the J call TRBJ1-1, with a possible D match to TRBD1 (6 bases). CDR3 size: 13 residues. Trimming pared 5 bases from V and 1 base from J, leaving 8 bases between. CDR1 and CDR2 (germline): SEHNR, FQNEAQ (reference sequence). CDR3 sequence reads: CASSTTGNTEAFF. The DNA of the CDR3 is TGTGCCAGCAGCACGACAGGGAACACTGAAGCTTTCTTT.

The chain combines TRBV18 with TRBJ1-2; 8 bases are shared with TRBD1. This CDR3 has 13 amino acids. Germline trimming cut 6 bases from V and 3 bases from J; bases unmatched to any gene: 3. Germline V lookup: CDR1 KGHSH, CDR2 LQKENI. CDR3 nucleotide sequence: TGTGCCAGCTCGCTACAGGGGGACTATGGCTACACCTTC. This sequence encodes CASSLQGDYGYTF.

The V and J genes are TRBV15 and TRBJ2-3, with no clear D. The germline CDR1 and CDR2 sequences are LNHNV and YYDKDF (reference sequence). Trimming shortened V by 1 base and J by 2 bases, and 7 bases separated the two germline ends. This CDR3 region has 14 residues. This CDR3 is CATSRGLYTDTQYF. CDR3 sequence (DNA): TGTGCCACCAGCAGAGGGCTGTACACAGATACGCAGTATTTT.

This CDR3 is CASSQDSLETYNEQFF. In DNA form, the CDR3 reads TGCGCCAGCAGCCAAGATTCACTAGAGACCTACAATGAGCAGTTCTTC. This sequence joins TRBV4-1 and TRBJ2-1, with D perhaps matching TRBD2 (5 bases). The CDR3 covers 16 residues. Germline values: CDR1 MGHRA, CDR2 YSYEKL. The V end was cut by 0 bases, the J end by 2 bases, with 11 bases between.

The genes are TRBV5-1 and TRBJ2-2; 8 bases align to TRBD2. Trimming cost V 4 bases and J 6 bases; bases outside gene matches: 14. The CDR3 extends over 17 amino acids. Germline V gives CDR1 SGHRS, CDR2 YFSETQ. The CDR3 region is CASSPSQAGGRPGELFF. Written as DNA, the CDR3 is TGCGCCAGCAGCCCCTCCCAGGCGGGAGGAAGGCCCGGGGAGCTGTTTTTT.

The CDR3 loop reads CASRRGGPTPSSYEQYF. DNA of the CDR3: TGTGCCAGCCGTCGAGGGGGTCCGACTCCTAGCTCCTACGAGCAGTACTTC. V gene TRBV27 combines with J gene TRBJ2-5, with D possibly being TRBD1 (6 bases). The end of the DNA fits TRBJ2-7 better, so the J call may be wrong. CDR1 is MNHEY and CDR2 is SMNVEV in the germline V gene (reference sequence). The CDR3 contains 17 residues.

This chain uses TRBV10-1 with TRBJ2-1; 10 positions match TRBD2. Germline-derived CDR1 and CDR2 are WNHNN and SYGVQD (reference sequence). CDR3 length: 16 residues. With V trimmed by 2 bases and J by 8 bases, 9 bases remained unmatched. For the CDR3, the DNA is TGCGCCAGCAGTGAGGACATAGCGGGAGGTTTGGATGAGCAGTTCTTC. Its protein product is CASSEDIAGGLDEQFF.

This chain links TRBV5-1 with TRBJ2-7; 10 positions match TRBD1. The germline CDR1 and CDR2 sequences are SGHRS and YFSETQ. The CDR3 runs 15 residues. The ends lost 3 bases at V and 2 bases at J; junction bases unmatched: 5. The CDR3 sequence is CASSWGQGSTYEQYF. In DNA form, the CDR3 reads TGCGCCAGCAGCTGGGGACAGGGGTCCACCTACGAGCAGTACTTC.

The V gene is TRBV29-1, the J gene TRBJ2-3; no reliable D call. Trimming took off 5 bases at V and 1 base at J, with 10 bases between the two ends. Germline CDR1 SQVTM, CDR2 ANQGSEA. The CDR3 totals 13 residues. CDR3 in amino acids: CSVRQARTDTQYF. CDR3 DNA sequence: TGCAGCGTTAGGCAGGCCCGCACAGATACGCAGTATTTT.

V is TRBV19 and J is TRBJ2-2, with 7 positions matching TRBD1. The V gene's germline CDR1 is LNHDA and CDR2 SQIVND (reference sequence). Trimming removed 5 bases from V and 7 bases from J; junction bases left unmatched: 10. This CDR3 spans 15 amino acids. In DNA form, the CDR3 reads TGTGCCAGTAGTCTTCACAAGGGGGCCGGCGGGGAGCTGTTTTTT. It encodes CASSLHKGAGGELFF.

The chain employs TRBV7-9 and TRBJ2-7; 13 bases map to TRBD2. V lost 5 bases and J lost 4; bases outside the gene matches: 8. The CDR3 length is 16 residues. Germline values: CDR1 SEHNR, CDR2 FQNEAQ (reference sequence). In nucleotides, the CDR3 is TGTGCCAGCAGCCCCTGGACTAGCGGGAGTAGGTACGAGCAGTACTTC. Protein sequence: CASSPWTSGSRYEQYF.

This sequence joins TRBV30 and TRBJ2-5, with TRBD2 matching over 7 bases. Trimming removed 7 bases from V and 2 bases from J; junction bases left unmatched: 4. Germline V lookup: CDR1 GTSNPN, CDR2 SVGIG (reference sequence). This CDR3 is built from 12 residues. The CDR3 spells CASGGNQETQYF. CDR3 bases: TGTGCCTCCGGGGGGAATCAAGAGACCCAGTACTTC.

This chain uses TRBV7-2 with TRBJ2-7; 9 bases fit TRBD2. The V gene end was trimmed by 3 bases and the J gene end by 4 bases; junction bases not matched to a gene: 1. Germline-derived CDR1 and CDR2 are SGHTA and FQGNSA. The CDR3 extends over 13 amino acids. This CDR3 is CASSLGLAYEQYF. The CDR3 nucleotides read TGTGCCAGCAGCTTGGGACTAGCATACGAGCAGTACTTC.

The V gene is TRBV7-9, the J gene TRBJ2-5; 8 nucleotides match TRBD2. Germline lookup yields CDR1 SEHNR and CDR2 FQNEAQ (reference sequence). Unmatched junction bases numbered 7, after V lost 5 bases and J lost 5 bases. The CDR3 consists of 14 residues. CDR3: CASSQGLGAETQYF. Written as DNA, the CDR3 is TGTGCCAGCAGCCAGGGACTAGGGGCGGAGACCCAGTACTTC.

This rearrangement joins TRBV4-1 to TRBJ2-1; 10 bases match TRBD2. Trimming at V came to 0 bases and at J to 7 bases, leaving 6 bases not matched to a gene. The CDR3 runs 16 residues. Germline V gene data show CDR1 as MGHRA and CDR2 as YSYEKL. The CDR3 DNA follows: TGCGCCAGCAGCCAAGATTGGCCTAGCGGGAGAAATGAGCAGTTCTTC. Protein sequence: CASSQDWPSGRNEQFF.

The V and J genes are TRBV28 and TRBJ2-7; D gene uncertain. Trimming stripped 7 bases from V and 4 bases from J, with 14 bases between. This CDR3 is built from 13 residues. Germline V gene sequence: CDR1 MDHEN, CDR2 SYDVKM. DNA of the CDR3: TGTGCCAGCAATAAAAGAACACCATACGAGCAGTACTTC. Translated: CASNKRTPYEQYF.

The CDR3 nucleotides read TGCGCCAGCAGTGTGACAGGAGCCTACGAGCAGTACTTC. Residues: CASSVTGAYEQYF. This rearrangement joins TRBV10-2 to TRBJ2-7; D perhaps matches TRBD1 (6 bases). This CDR3 spans 13 amino acids. With 4 bases removed from V and 2 bases from J, the gap between germline ends came to 9 bases. Looked up from germline, CDR1 is WSHSY and CDR2 is SAAADI.